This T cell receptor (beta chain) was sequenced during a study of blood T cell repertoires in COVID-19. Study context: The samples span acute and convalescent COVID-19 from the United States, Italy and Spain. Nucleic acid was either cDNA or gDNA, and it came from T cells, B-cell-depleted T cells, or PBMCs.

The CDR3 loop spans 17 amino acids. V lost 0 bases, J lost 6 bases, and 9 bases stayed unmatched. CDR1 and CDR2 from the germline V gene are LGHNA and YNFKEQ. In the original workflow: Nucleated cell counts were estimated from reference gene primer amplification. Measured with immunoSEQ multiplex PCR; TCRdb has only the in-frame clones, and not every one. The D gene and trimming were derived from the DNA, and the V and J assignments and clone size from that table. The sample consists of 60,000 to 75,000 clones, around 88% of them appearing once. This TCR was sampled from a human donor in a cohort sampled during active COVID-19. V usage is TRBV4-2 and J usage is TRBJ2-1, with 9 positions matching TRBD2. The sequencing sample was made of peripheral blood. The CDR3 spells CASSQEGRAGGLNEQFF. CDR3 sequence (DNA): TGTGCCAGCAGCCAAGAGGGGAGAGCGGGGGGCCTCAATGAGCAGTTCTTC.